This T cell receptor (beta chain) originates from a study of blood T cell repertoires in COVID-19. Original processing notes: Amplification from reference gene primers served as the basis for estimated nucleated cell counts. Data came from immunoSEQ multiplex PCR; TCRdb stores just in-frame clones and leaves some out. V and J calls and clone size are copied from that table; D and trimming were computed from the DNA. The data contain about 180,000 clones, roughly 87% of them singletons. This CDR3 region has 13 residues. V shed 7 bases, J shed 5 bases, and the junction held 2 bases outside the gene matches. Germline-derived CDR1 and CDR2 are SNHLY and FYNNEI.

Source material: peripheral blood. The sequence was obtained from a woman in her forties or fifties with acute or convalescent COVID-19. The chain uses TRBV2 and TRBJ1-1, with 12 bases lining up with TRBD1. Here the CDR3 reads CASKGQGATEAFF. As DNA, the CDR3 is TGTGCCAGCAAGGGACAGGGGGCGACTGAAGCTTTCTTT.